This TCR beta chain was obtained from a study of OX40 agonist ivuxolimab in advanced cancers. At the level of the study: 40% to 50% of patients had received prior checkpoint inhibitor therapy.

General study results and limits: There were, on average, more expanded clones in CD8+ T cells than in CD4+. Among expanded peripheral T cells, antigen specificity went undetermined.

The junction had 10 bases not matched to a gene; V was cut back by 5 bases and J by 5 bases. Germline CDR1 and CDR2: PRHDT and FYEKMQ (reference sequence). This CDR3 has 15 residues. This clone was counted once. Its antigen remains unknown. The table came from immunoSEQ multiplex PCR; TCRdb's copy has only in-frame clones and leaves some out. This repertoire shows fewer than 55,000 clones, over 70% found once; its top ten account for around 1.8%. The material sequenced was CD4+ or CD8+ T cells sorted from blood, taken in a trial of the OX40 agonist ivuxolimab. This chain joins TRBV13 and TRBJ2-7; TRBD1 agrees at 9 bases. This sequence originates from an adult with an advanced solid tumor such as melanoma, head and neck, liver or kidney cancer. CDR3 in amino acids: CASSKSGTGLNEQYF. DNA for the CDR3: TGTGCCAGCAGCAAGAGTGGGACAGGGTTGAACGAGCAGTACTTC.